This section outlines one TCR beta chain sequence together with its context. This sample was included in a study of blood T cell repertoires in COVID-19. Looking at the study overall: The origin of the acute and convalescent COVID-19 samples was the United States, Italy and Spain. PBMCs, B-cell-depleted T cells, or T cells were the source of the cDNA or gDNA that made up the material.

Followed longitudinally, the Seattle patients had been enrolled during active infection. Original processing methods: From reference gene primer amplification, estimates of nucleated cell counts were derived. Clones were read by immunoSEQ multiplex PCR, and TCRdb kept only the in-frame ones, dropping some. V and J calls plus clone size are reproduced from that table; the DNA served to infer D and trimming. In the table there are 300,000 to 400,000 clones, approximately 86% of which are singletons. Trimming removed 3 bases from V and 11 bases from J; junction bases left unmatched: 6. This CDR3 spans 14 amino acids. CDR1 is SGHNT, CDR2 YYREEE, per germline (reference sequence).

The sequencing sample was made of peripheral blood. This clonotype originated in a woman in her sixties with COVID-19, enrolled during active disease. The chain combines TRBV5-4 with TRBJ1-6; 9 bases agree with TRBD1. The CDR3, as DNA: TGTGCCAGCAGCTCGGGACAGGGCTGGCCACCCCTCCACTTT. Protein product: CASSSGQGWPPLHF.